Following are 31 T cell receptor beta chains from one sample sequenced in a study of T cells in Graves' hyperthyroidism and ophthalmopathy. The investigators amplified TCR beta CDR3 regions from RNA transcripts. Initially, a first-round RT-PCR of the TCR CDR3 employed the HTBI primer set. TCRdb independently ran MiXCR on the multiplex PCR reads; one entry per CDR3 protein. The sample yields approximately 740,000 distinct CDR3 sequences, around 15% seen once. The sample comprised blood. The receptor set was obtained from a woman aged 18 to 35 with Graves' hyperthyroidism.

The V and J genes are TRBV7-8 and TRBJ2-7; no clear D gene. V lost 0 bases, J lost 1 base, and 10 bases lay in between. This CDR3 comprises 15 residues. Looked up from germline, CDR1 is SGHVS and CDR2 is FQNEAQ. CDR3 nucleotides: TGTGCCAGCAGCTTAGCCCGAAAAGGATCCTACGAGCAGTACTTC. Translated, it gives CASSLARKGSYEQYF.

The rearrangement links TRBV12-3 or TRBV12-4 to TRBJ2-2, with TRBD1 identical over 8 bases. V shed 10 bases, J shed 7 bases, and the junction held 11 bases outside the gene matches. The CDR3 totals 14 residues. The CDR3 bases are TGTGCCACGGCTGACAGGGGTCACAACGGGGAGCTGTTTTTT. It codes for CATADRGHNGELFF.

This clonotype came up many times. The rearrangement links TRBV3-1 to TRBJ2-7, with TRBD2 matching over 7 bases. From germline, CDR1 is LGHDT and CDR2 YNNKEL (reference sequence). The CDR3 extends over 15 amino acids. The V segment lost 2 bases and the J segment 2 bases; nucleotides outside the gene matches: 6. The CDR3 is CASSQRSGATYEQYF. The CDR3 bases are TGTGCCAGCAGCCAACGCAGCGGGGCCACCTACGAGCAGTACTTC.

This clonotype showed up just a few times. V usage is TRBV10-3 and J usage is TRBJ2-1; 9 bases match TRBD2. Germline CDR1 ENHRY, CDR2 SYGVKD. The CDR3 loop spans 17 amino acids. Unmatched junction bases numbered 14, after V lost 4 bases and J lost 7 bases. The CDR3 here is CAISGSSGTPALNEQFF. As DNA, the CDR3 is TGTGCCATCAGTGGTTCTAGCGGGACGCCGGCCTTGAATGAGCAGTTCTTC.

This clonotype was recorded a few times. The gene calls are TRBV15 and TRBJ2-1; D is possibly TRBD1 or TRBD2 (5 bases each). The V end was cut by 5 bases, the J end by 3 bases, with 17 bases between. CDR1 and CDR2 from the germline V gene are LNHNV and YYDKDF (reference sequence). The CDR3 length is 16 residues. CDR3 loop: CATSGGFAKGYNEQFF. The CDR3 DNA reads as TGTGCCACCAGCGGGGGATTTGCCAAGGGCTACAATGAGCAGTTCTTC.

This clonotype was observed at least ten times. This chain uses TRBV11-2 with TRBJ2-5; D is unresolved. This CDR3 has 11 residues. Germline V gene sequence: CDR1 SGHAT, CDR2 FQNNGV. Trimming pared 2 bases from V and 6 bases from J, leaving 4 bases between. The CDR3 DNA reads TGTGCCAGCAGCTTAATAAAGACCCAGTACTTC. Its translation is CASSLIKTQYF.

In its sample, this clonotype was seen once. This chain links TRBV19 with TRBJ2-1; no definite D call. Germline CDR1 and CDR2: LNHDA and SQIVND (reference sequence). V shed 0 bases and J shed 6 bases, with 24 bases lying between them. CDR3 length equals 19 residues. The CDR3 nucleotides are TGTGCCAGTAGTATAGACGTTCCTTCCGGGCCTCTAACCGGCAATGAGCAGTTCTTC. Translated, it gives CASSIDVPSGPLTGNEQFF.

This clonotype was seen more than once but under ten times. This rearrangement joins TRBV12-3 or TRBV12-4 to TRBJ1-2; 7 nucleotides agree with TRBD1. This CDR3 is built from 15 residues. Trimming removed 3 bases from V and 4 bases from J; junction bases left unmatched: 8. CDR3: CASSFVQGGVYGYTF. CDR3 coding DNA: TGTGCCAGCAGTTTCGTTCAGGGGGGCGTCTATGGCTACACCTTC.

The sample holds many counts of this clonotype. The chain is built from TRBV20-1 and TRBJ2-7; TRBD1 is a possible D gene (6 bases). Trimming shortened V by 6 bases and J by 0 bases, and 15 bases separated the two germline ends. The V gene's germline CDR1 is DFQATT and CDR2 SNEGSKA (reference sequence). The length of the CDR3 is 14 residues. The chain's CDR3 is CSAPEQGFSYEQYF. For the CDR3, the DNA is TGCAGTGCGCCGGAGCAGGGGTTCTCCTACGAGCAGTACTTC.

In its sample, this clonotype was seen many times. The rearrangement uses TRBV2 and TRBJ1-1; D is unclear. The V and J ends lost 4 bases and 0 bases respectively, with 15 bases between them. The CDR3 loop spans 16 amino acids. The germline V gene encodes CDR1 SNHLY and CDR2 FYNNEI. The CDR3 nucleotides are TGTGCCAGCAGTGCCACCTGGAGAACTTTGAACACTGAAGCTTTCTTT. Its translation: CASSATWRTLNTEAFF.

The V and J genes are TRBV12-3 or TRBV12-4 and TRBJ1-1, with D perhaps TRBD1 (6 bases). The CDR3 consists of 14 residues. V was trimmed by 3 bases and J by 5 bases, leaving 13 bases between them. The CDR3 DNA reads TGTGCCAGCAGTTTGAGGGGGGGAGTAACTGAAGCTTTCTTT. Protein product: CASSLRGGVTEAFF.

The sample holds many counts of this clonotype. The V call is TRBV10-3, the J call TRBJ2-7; 8 nucleotides line up with TRBD1. Trimming at V came to 0 bases and at J to 1 base, leaving 5 bases not matched to a gene. In germline, CDR1 is ENHRY, CDR2 SYGVKD. CDR3 length: 16 amino acids. CDR3 DNA: TGTGCCATCAGTGAGTCCTGGACAGGGCCATCCTACGAGCAGTACTTC. It specifies CAISESWTGPSYEQYF.

The chain combines TRBV19 with TRBJ1-5; TRBD1 matches at 7 bases. The junction had 10 bases not matched to a gene; V was cut back by 5 bases and J by 0 bases. Germline loops: CDR1 LNHDA, CDR2 SQIVND (reference sequence). This CDR3 comprises 17 residues. CDR3 sequence reads: CASSVIHRGYSNQPQHF. The CDR3 region has the DNA TGTGCCAGTAGTGTGATTCACAGGGGTTATAGCAATCAGCCCCAGCATTTT.

This clonotype has ten or more counts. The genes are TRBV27 and TRBJ2-7; tentatively, D is TRBD1 (5 bases). Per germline, CDR1 MNHEY and CDR2 SMNVEV (reference sequence). CDR3 length equals 16 residues. V lost 0 bases and J lost 0, with 12 bases in between. The CDR3 DNA sequence: TGTGCCAGCAGTTTATCGTGGCAGGGCCACTCCTACGAGCAGTACTTC. This translates into CASSLSWQGHSYEQYF.

A remark on this clonotype: The DNA is omitted, as the CDR3 cannot be located on it reliably, and the CDR3 follows TCRdb's listing. The chain couples TRBV12-3 or TRBV12-4 to TRBJ1-6; the D call in the table, TRBD1, was not verified against the DNA. The CDR3 is 16 amino acids in total, end residues counted. This CDR3 is CASSTSTGVINSPLHF.

V and J are TRBV19 and TRBJ1-5; D is perhaps TRBD1 (5 bases). The CDR3 consists of 17 residues. Germline V CDR1 and CDR2: LNHDA, SQIVND (reference sequence). V was shortened by 3 bases and J by 0 bases, with 15 bases between the two germline ends. The CDR3 region is CASSIPRAEYSNQPQHF. CDR3 nucleotides: TGTGCCAGTAGTATTCCCAGGGCAGAATATAGCAATCAGCCCCAGCATTTT.

Ten or more counts support this clonotype. V is TRBV28 and J is TRBJ1-5; D not resolved. Trimming took 7 bases from V and 2 from J, leaving 15 bases between them. There are 15 residues in the CDR3. Germline V gene sequence: CDR1 MDHEN, CDR2 SYDVKM. This chain's CDR3 is CASNLPPKRNQPQHF. The CDR3 DNA reads as TGTGCCAGCAACCTCCCCCCTAAGCGCAATCAGCCCCAGCATTTT.

The V call is TRBV7-9, the J call TRBJ2-2; 9 bases fit TRBD2. Trimming removed 5 bases from V and 1 base from J; junction bases left unmatched: 5. Germline V gene data show CDR1 as SEHNR and CDR2 as FQNEAQ (reference sequence). This CDR3 contains 16 residues. The CDR3 is CASSLPLAGNTGELFF. CDR3 DNA sequence: TGTGCCAGCAGCCTCCCACTAGCGGGGAACACCGGGGAGCTGTTTTTT.

The CDR3 coding sequence is TGTGCCAGCAGCGACAGGGTCGGGGTCAATGAGCAGTACTTC. Translation: CASSDRVGVNEQYF. This sequence joins TRBV7-2 and TRBJ2-1; 7 bases are shared with TRBD1. The better agreement between TRBJ2-7 and the DNA end casts doubt on the J call. This CDR3 contains 14 residues. CDR1 SGHTA and CDR2 FQGNSA come from the germline V gene.

This clonotype came up many times. This chain uses TRBV6-1 with TRBJ2-1, with 8 bases that match TRBD2. Per the germline V gene, CDR1 is MNHNS and CDR2 is SASEGT. Trimming at V came to 6 bases and at J to 9 bases, leaving 13 bases not matched to a gene. This CDR3 has 15 amino acids. The chain's CDR3 is CASRDLAGGIVEQFF. CDR3 sequence (DNA): TGTGCCAGCAGAGACTTGGCGGGAGGAATAGTTGAGCAGTTCTTC.

This clonotype appeared many times. The rearrangement links TRBV28 to TRBJ2-4; weak D call: TRBD1 (5 bases). The CDR3 is made up of 16 amino acids. CDR1 MDHEN and CDR2 SYDVKM come from the germline V gene. The ends were cut back, 7 bases at V and 0 bases at J, with 16 bases in the middle. CDR3 amino acids: CASNTFPQGAKNIQYF. In DNA form, the CDR3 reads TGTGCCAGCAATACCTTTCCCCAGGGAGCCAAAAACATTCAGTACTTC.

The rearrangement links TRBV7-2 to TRBJ1-5; D is undetermined. Trimming shortened V by 3 bases and J by 4 bases, and 7 bases separated the two germline ends. Germline V CDR1 and CDR2: SGHTA, FQGNSA. The CDR3 extends over 13 amino acids. In nucleotides, the CDR3 is TGTGCCAGCAGCTTTTTCGGGAATCAGCCCCAGCATTTT. Translated, it gives CASSFFGNQPQHF.

This clonotype was detected ten times or more. The V gene is TRBV30, the J gene TRBJ1-4; D is ambiguous. The CDR3 totals 14 residues. The ends were cut back, 4 bases at V and 0 bases at J, with 9 bases in the middle. Germline assignment: CDR1 GTSNPN and CDR2 SVGIG (reference sequence). Written as DNA, the CDR3 is TGTGCCTGGACAGGCGGACCAACTAATGAAAAACTGTTTTTT. It yields the protein CAWTGGPTNEKLFF.

CDR3 coding DNA: TGTGCCAGCAACCTCAGGTCCATGAACACTGAAGCTTTCTTT. Protein product: CASNLRSMNTEAFF. The J gene is TRBJ1-1, the V gene TRBV2; D gene unclear. Trimming took 7 bases from V and 0 from J, leaving 12 bases between them. The length of the CDR3 is 14 residues. The germline V gene encodes CDR1 SNHLY and CDR2 FYNNEI.

This clonotype has ten or more counts. V is TRBV11-3 and J is TRBJ2-3; 7 positions match TRBD1. CDR1 and CDR2 (germline): SGHNT, YENEEA. Trimming took 0 bases from V and 1 from J; bases not matched to a gene: 4. This CDR3 comprises 16 residues. CDR3 nucleotides: TGTGCCAGCAGCTTAGAGGGGACAGTGGGCACAGATACGCAGTATTTT. It encodes CASSLEGTVGTDTQYF. The variable domain in full, with the rest retrieved from reference TRBV11-3 and TRBJ2-3, is EAGVVQSPRYKIIEKKQPVAFWCNPISGHNTLYWYLQNLGQGPELLIRYENEEAVDDSQLPKDRFSAERLKGVDSTLKIQPAELGDSAVYLCASSLEGTVGTDTQYFGPGTRLTVL.

This clonotype was counted ten times or more. This rearrangement joins TRBV12-3 or TRBV12-4 to TRBJ2-7, with D hard to call. Trimming removed 3 bases from V and 2 bases from J, with 14 bases in between. The CDR3 contains 15 residues. CDR3 sequence reads: CASSFPQKPPYEQYF. The CDR3 bases are TGTGCCAGCAGTTTCCCCCAAAAACCCCCCTACGAGCAGTACTTC.

This clonotype was counted ten times or more. V is TRBV27 and J is TRBJ2-6; maybe TRBD1 (5 bases). The CDR3 loop spans 17 amino acids. V shed 8 bases and J shed 0 bases, with 17 bases lying between them. Looked up from germline, CDR1 is MNHEY and CDR2 is SMNVEV (reference sequence). CDR3 nucleotide sequence: TGTGCCAGCCTAAGCTTTGGGGCTTCCTCTGGGGCCAACGTCCTGACTTTC. Its protein is CASLSFGASSGANVLTF.

The table lists this clonotype with many counts. This rearrangement joins TRBV18 to TRBJ1-4; D may be TRBD1 (5 bases). Trimming shortened V by 6 bases and J by 8 bases, and 19 bases separated the two germline ends. The CDR3 length is 15 residues. Germline assignment: CDR1 KGHSH and CDR2 LQKENI. The CDR3, as DNA: TGTGCCAGCTCGTTACAGGCTCCACCGAGGGAAAAACTGTTTTTT. Protein sequence: CASSLQAPPREKLFF.

The gene calls are TRBV18 and TRBJ1-6; unclear D gene. V gave up 4 bases and J gave up 13 bases, with 11 bases separating them. CDR1 is KGHSH, CDR2 LQKENI, per germline. This CDR3 has 12 amino acids. DNA of the CDR3: TGTGCCAGCTCACGTCCCGAAGGGCCCCTCCACTTT. Translation gives CASSRPEGPLHF.

A few counts support this clonotype. The CDR3 DNA reads TGCGCCAGCAGCTCACGACAGGGGAGTCAGCCCCAGCATTTT. Translating it yields CASSSRQGSQPQHF. The chain links TRBV4-1 to TRBJ1-5; 8 nucleotides match TRBD1. Germline V gene data show CDR1 as MGHRA and CDR2 as YSYEKL. The CDR3 totals 14 residues. The ends lost 5 bases at V and 6 bases at J; junction bases unmatched: 6.

This clonotype was picked up a small number of times. The rearrangement uses TRBV25-1 and TRBJ2-7, with D possibly matching TRBD1 (6 bases). V lost 4 bases and J lost 0, with 13 bases in between. The germline V gene encodes CDR1 MGHDK and CDR2 SYGVNS. The CDR3 contains 15 residues. The CDR3 loop reads CASSVAGASSYEQYF. The CDR3 DNA follows: TGTGCCAGCAGTGTGGCAGGGGCCAGCTCCTACGAGCAGTACTTC.